This TCR beta chain was recovered during a study of CD8 T cells in Susac syndrome. Findings of the study overall: Acknowledgment was made by the study that its TCR sequencing and HLA analysis involved a relatively small number of individuals.

Notes on this clonotype: Its antigen is undetermined. Germline and junction disagree at one end, which may indicate a read error.

Random-hexamer reverse transcription was applied to roughly 0.5 to 1 ug RNA. Amplification of TCR beta CDR3 across 54 Vbeta and 13 Jbeta was performed with immunoSEQ multiplex PCR. Using its own MiXCR run on the immunoSEQ multiplex PCR reads, TCRdb lists one record per CDR3 protein. The table includes 100,000 to 150,000 distinct CDR3 sequences, 90% to 95% detected once. Germline V CDR1 and CDR2: GTSNPN, SVGIG (reference sequence). There are 14 residues in the CDR3. From blood CD8+ and CD4+ T cells, the TCR beta chain was sequenced. TEMRA cells underwent FACS enrichment and CD8+ and CD4+ T cells underwent negative isolation.

Sequenced material: CD4+ T cells from PBMCs. The rearrangement uses TRBV30 and TRBJ1-1; D is ambiguous. The clonotype was recovered from a human donor with multiple sclerosis. CDR3 in amino acids: CIAAGKFSNTEAFF. The CDR3 DNA is TGCATCGCGGCCGGGAAATTCTCGAACACTGAAGCTTTCTTT.